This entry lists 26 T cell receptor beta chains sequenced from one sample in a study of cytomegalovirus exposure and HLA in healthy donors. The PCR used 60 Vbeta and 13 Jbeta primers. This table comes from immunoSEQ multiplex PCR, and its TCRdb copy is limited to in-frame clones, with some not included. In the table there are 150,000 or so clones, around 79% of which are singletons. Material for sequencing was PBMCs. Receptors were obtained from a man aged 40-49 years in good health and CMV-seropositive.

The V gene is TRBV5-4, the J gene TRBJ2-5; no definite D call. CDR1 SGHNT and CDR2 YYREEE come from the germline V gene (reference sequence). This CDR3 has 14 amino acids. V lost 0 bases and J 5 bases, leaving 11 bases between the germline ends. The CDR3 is CASSLAVSVETQYF. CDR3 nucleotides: TGTGCCAGCAGCTTGGCCGTGAGCGTGGAGACCCAGTACTTC.

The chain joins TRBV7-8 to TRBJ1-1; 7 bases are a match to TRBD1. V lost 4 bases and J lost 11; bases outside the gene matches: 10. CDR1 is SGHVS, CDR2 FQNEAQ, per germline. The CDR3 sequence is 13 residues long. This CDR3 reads CASSSTGRNKAFF. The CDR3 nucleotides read TGTGCCAGCAGCTCGACAGGGCGGAACAAGGCTTTCTTT.

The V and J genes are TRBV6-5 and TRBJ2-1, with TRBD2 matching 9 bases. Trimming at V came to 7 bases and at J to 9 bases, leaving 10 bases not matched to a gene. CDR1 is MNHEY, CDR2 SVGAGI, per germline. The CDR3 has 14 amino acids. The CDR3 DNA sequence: TGTGCCAGCAATGCCATAGCGGGAGCAAGTGAGCAGTTCTTC. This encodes CASNAIAGASEQFF.

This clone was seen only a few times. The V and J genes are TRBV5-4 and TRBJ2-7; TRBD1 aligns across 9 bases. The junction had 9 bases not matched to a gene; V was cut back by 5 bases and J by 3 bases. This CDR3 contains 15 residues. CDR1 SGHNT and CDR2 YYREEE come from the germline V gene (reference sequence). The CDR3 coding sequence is TGTGCCAGCAGTGTAACCGGGACAGGGCTCTACGAGCAGTACTTC. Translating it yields CASSVTGTGLYEQYF.

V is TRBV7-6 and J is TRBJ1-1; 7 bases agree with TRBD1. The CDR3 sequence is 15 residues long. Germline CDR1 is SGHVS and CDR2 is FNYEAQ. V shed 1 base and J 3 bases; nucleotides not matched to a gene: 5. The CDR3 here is CASSLEGGGHTEAFF. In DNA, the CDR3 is TGTGCCAGCAGCTTAGAAGGGGGCGGTCACACTGAAGCTTTCTTT.

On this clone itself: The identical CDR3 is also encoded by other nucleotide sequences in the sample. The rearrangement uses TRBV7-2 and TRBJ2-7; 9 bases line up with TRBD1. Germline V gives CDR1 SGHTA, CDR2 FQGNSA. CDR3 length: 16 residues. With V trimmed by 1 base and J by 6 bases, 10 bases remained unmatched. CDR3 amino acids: CASSLGYGTGLGEQYF. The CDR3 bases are TGTGCCAGCAGCTTAGGCTACGGGACAGGGTTGGGCGAGCAGTACTTC. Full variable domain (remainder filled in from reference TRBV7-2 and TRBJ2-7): GAGVSQSPSNKVTEKGKDVELRCDPISGHTALYWYRQSLGQGLEFLIYFQGNSAPDKSGLPSDRFSAERTGGSVSTLTIQRTQQEDSAVYLCASSLGYGTGLGEQYFGPGTRLTVT.

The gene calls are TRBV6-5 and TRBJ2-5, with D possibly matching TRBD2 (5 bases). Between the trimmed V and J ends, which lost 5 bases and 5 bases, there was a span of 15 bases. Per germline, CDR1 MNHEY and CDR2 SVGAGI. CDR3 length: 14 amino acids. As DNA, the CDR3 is TGTGCCAGCAGTGTACGCGGGCGTGGGGAGACCCAGTACTTC. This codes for CASSVRGRGETQYF.

The CDR3 is CASSSNGGLEAFF. CDR3 in DNA: TGTGCCAGCAGCTCAAATGGGGGCCTGGAAGCTTTCTTT. V gene TRBV6-1 combines with J gene TRBJ1-1, with D tentatively TRBD1 (6 bases). The ends were cut back, 6 bases at V and 8 bases at J, with 16 bases in the middle. The germline gives CDR1 MNHNS, CDR2 SASEGT. This CDR3 comprises 13 residues.

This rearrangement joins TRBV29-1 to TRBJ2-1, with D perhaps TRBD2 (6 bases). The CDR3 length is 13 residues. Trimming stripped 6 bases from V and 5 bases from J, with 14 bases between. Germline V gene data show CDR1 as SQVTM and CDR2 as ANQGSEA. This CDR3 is CSVAGRIHNEQFF. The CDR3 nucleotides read TGCAGCGTGGCGGGACGTATACACAATGAGCAGTTCTTC.

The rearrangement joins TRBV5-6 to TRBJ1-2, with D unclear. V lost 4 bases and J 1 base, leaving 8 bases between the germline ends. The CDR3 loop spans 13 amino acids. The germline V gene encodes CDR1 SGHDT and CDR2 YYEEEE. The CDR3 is CASSPKFNYGYTF. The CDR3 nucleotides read TGTGCCAGCAGCCCTAAGTTTAACTATGGCTACACCTTC.

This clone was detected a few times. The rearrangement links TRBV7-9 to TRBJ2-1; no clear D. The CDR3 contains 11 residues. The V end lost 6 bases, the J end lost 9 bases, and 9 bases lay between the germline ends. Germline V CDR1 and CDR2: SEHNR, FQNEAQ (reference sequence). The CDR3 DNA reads TGTGCCAGCAGGACTGTCGGTGAGCAGTTCTTC. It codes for CASRTVGEQFF.

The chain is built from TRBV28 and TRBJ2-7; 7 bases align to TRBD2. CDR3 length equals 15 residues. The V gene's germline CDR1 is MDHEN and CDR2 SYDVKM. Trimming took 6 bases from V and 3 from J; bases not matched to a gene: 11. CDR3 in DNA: TGTGCCAGCAGGCTTGTGGCTAGCGGATACTACGAGCAGTACTTC. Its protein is CASRLVASGYYEQYF.

The CDR3 region has the DNA TGTGCCAGCAAGCGGGAGGATACCGGGGAGCTGTTTTTT. This translates into CASKREDTGELFF. The V gene is TRBV28, the J gene TRBJ2-2, with 9 bases fitting TRBD2. From germline, CDR1 is MDHEN and CDR2 SYDVKM. The CDR3 is 13 amino acids. The junction had 2 bases not matched to a gene; V was cut back by 7 bases and J by 5 bases.

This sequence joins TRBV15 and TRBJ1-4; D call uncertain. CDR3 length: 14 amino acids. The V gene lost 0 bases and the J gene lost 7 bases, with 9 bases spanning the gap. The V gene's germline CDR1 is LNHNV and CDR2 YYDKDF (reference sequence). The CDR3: CATSRDRVSEKLFF. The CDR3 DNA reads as TGTGCCACCAGCAGAGATCGGGTGTCTGAAAAACTGTTTTTT.

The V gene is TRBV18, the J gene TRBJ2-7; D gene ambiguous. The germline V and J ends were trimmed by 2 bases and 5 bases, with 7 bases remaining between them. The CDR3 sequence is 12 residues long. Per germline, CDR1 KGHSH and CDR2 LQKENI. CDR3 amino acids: CASSPMRDEQYF. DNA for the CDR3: TGTGCCAGCTCACCAATGCGCGACGAGCAGTACTTC.

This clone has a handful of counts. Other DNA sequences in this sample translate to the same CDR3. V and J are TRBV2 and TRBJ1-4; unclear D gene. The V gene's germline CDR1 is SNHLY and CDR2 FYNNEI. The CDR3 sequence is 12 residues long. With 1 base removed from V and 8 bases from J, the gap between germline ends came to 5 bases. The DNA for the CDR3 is TGTGCCAGCAGTGAAGGGGCCGAAAAACTGTTTTTT. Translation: CASSEGAEKLFF.

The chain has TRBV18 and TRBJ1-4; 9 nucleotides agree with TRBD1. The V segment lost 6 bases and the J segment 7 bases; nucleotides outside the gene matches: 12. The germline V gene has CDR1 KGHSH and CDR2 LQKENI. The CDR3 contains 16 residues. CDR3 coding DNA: TGTGCCAGCTCTTCCCGGGACAGGGTTGGGGCTGAAAAACTGTTTTTT. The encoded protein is CASSSRDRVGAEKLFF.

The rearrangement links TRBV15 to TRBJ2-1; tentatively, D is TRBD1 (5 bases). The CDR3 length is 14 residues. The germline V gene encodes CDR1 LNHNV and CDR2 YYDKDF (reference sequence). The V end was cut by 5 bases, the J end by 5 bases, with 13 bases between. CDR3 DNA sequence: TGTGCCACCAGCGTGGACAATCGCAACAATGAGCAGTTCTTC. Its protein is CATSVDNRNNEQFF.

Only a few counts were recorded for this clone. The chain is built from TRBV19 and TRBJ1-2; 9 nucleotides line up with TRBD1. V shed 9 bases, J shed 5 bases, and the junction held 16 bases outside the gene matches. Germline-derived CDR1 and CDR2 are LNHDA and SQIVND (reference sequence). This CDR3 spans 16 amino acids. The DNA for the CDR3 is TGTGCCAGCCAAGAGGGGGACAGGGTGCTTGGATATGGCTACACCTTC. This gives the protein CASQEGDRVLGYGYTF.

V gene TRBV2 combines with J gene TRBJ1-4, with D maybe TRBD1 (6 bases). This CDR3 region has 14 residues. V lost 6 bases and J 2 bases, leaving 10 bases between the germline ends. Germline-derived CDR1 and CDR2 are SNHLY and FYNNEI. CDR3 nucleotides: TGTGCCAGCAGCCAGGGGCCGACTAATGAAAAACTGTTTTTT. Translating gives CASSQGPTNEKLFF.

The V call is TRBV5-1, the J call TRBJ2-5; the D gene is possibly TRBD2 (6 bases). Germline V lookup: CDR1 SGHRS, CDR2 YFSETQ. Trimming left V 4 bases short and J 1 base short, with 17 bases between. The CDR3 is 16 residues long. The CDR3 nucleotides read TGCGCCAGCAGCAAAGGGACTTCCACCCCCCAAGAGACCCAGTACTTC. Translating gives CASSKGTSTPQETQYF.

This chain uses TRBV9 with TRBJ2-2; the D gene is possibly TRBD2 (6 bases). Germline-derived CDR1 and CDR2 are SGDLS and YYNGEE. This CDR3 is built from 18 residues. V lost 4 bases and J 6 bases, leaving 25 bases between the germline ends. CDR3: CASSLVPGLGSGAGELFF. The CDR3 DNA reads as TGTGCCAGCAGCCTAGTCCCGGGACTGGGGTCGGGCGCCGGGGAGCTGTTTTTT.

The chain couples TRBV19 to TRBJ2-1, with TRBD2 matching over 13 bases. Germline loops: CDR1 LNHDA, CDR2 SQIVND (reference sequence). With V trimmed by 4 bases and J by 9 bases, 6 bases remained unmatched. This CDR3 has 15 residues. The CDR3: CASSTGLAGRGEQFF. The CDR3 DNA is TGTGCCAGTAGTACGGGACTAGCGGGGCGCGGTGAGCAGTTCTTC.

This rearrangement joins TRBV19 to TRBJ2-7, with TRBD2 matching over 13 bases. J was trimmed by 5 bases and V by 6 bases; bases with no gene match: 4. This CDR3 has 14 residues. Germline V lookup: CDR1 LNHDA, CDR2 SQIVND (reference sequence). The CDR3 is CASSRTSGSNEQYF. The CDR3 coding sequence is TGTGCCAGTAGCCGGACTAGCGGGAGTAACGAGCAGTACTTC.

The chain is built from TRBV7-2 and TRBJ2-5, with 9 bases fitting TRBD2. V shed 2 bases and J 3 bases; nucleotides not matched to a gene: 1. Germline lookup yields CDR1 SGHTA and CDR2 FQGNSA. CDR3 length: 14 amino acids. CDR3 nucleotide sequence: TGTGCCAGCAGCTTAAGACTAGCGGAAGAGACCCAGTACTTC. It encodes CASSLRLAEETQYF.

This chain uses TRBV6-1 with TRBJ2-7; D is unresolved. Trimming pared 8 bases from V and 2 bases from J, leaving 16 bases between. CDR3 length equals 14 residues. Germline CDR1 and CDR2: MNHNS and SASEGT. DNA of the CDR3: TGTGCCAGCGGGCCGTTCATGGGCACCTACGAGCAGTACTTC. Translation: CASGPFMGTYEQYF.